The clone carrying this TCR beta chain showed up just a few times. Its antigen is undetermined. Quantitative molecular-barcoded 5'-RACE generated the TCR beta libraries. TCRdb analysed the 5' RACE reads with MiXCR anew, one entry per CDR3 protein. Of more than 30,000 distinct CDR3 sequences listed, around 15% are singletons. This sample stems from a study of CD8 T cells in ankylosing spondylitis. Study-level points and caveats: A TCR beta motif of roughly eight highly homologous variants seemed to mark ankylosing spondylitis blood. A number of the motif variants had already been described in reactive arthritis synovial fluid and blood. Disease-linked clones bore a CD8+ phenotype and were relatively rare in peripheral blood.

CDR1 and CDR2 from the germline V gene are MNHEY and SMNVEV (reference sequence). This CDR3 is built from 14 residues. V was clipped by 3 bases and J by 2 bases, with 10 bases between them. V and J are TRBV27 and TRBJ1-2, with unresolved D. This receptor was obtained from a male donor with ankylosing spondylitis. Sample: synovial fluid, either unsorted or a sorted T cell fraction (not recorded which). CDR3 in amino acids: CASSFHRANYGYTF. The CDR3, as DNA: TGTGCCAGCAGTTTCCACAGAGCGAACTATGGCTACACCTTC.